The rows below give T cell receptor beta chains drawn from one sample of a study of blood T cell repertoires in COVID-19. Profiled with immunoSEQ multiplex PCR; TCRdb holds only in-frame clones, not every one. This table holds roughly 100,000 clones, about 76% found once. The sample consisted of peripheral blood. The receptors come from a woman in her 70s with acute or convalescent COVID-19. CDR3s include the opening cysteine and the closing phenylalanine or tryptophan. The order of the fields is J gene, D gene, V gene, clone size, CDR3 protein, CDR3 DNA. D genes are given only for firm matches. A clone size is listed for some rows: how often the clone was seen (once, few, many), or a class if it is expanded.

TRBJ1-6 - TRBV19 few CASSIQGSSYNSPLHF TGTGCCAGTAGTATCCAAGGGAGCTCCTATAATTCACCCCTCCACTTT
TRBJ1-2 - TRBV5-1 - CASSLDASYGYTF TGCGCCAGCAGCTTGGACGCCAGCTATGGCTACACCTTC
TRBJ2-3 TRBD1 TRBV5-6 - CASSSQGTDTQYF TGTGCCAGCAGCTCACAGGGGACAGATACGCAGTATTTT
TRBJ2-1 TRBD2 TRBV9 - CASTEGLAGNEQFF TGTGCCAGCACAGAGGGACTAGCGGGCAATGAGCAGTTCTTC
TRBJ1-1 - TRBV2 - CASSETVGTEAFF TGTGCCAGCAGTGAAACAGTCGGCACTGAAGCTTTCTTT
TRBJ1-1 - TRBV6-5 few CASSPPGGGVGEAFF TGTGCCAGCAGTCCCCCTGGAGGAGGGGTTGGTGAAGCTTTCTTT
TRBJ2-5 TRBD2 TRBV5-5 - CASRKKLAGGNQETQYF TGTGCCAGCAGAAAGAAACTAGCGGGGGGGAATCAAGAGACCCAGTACTTC
TRBJ2-5 - TRBV18 few CASSSSRGNQETQYF TGTGCCAGCTCATCATCAAGGGGAAATCAAGAGACCCAGTACTTC
TRBJ2-7 TRBD1 TRBV4-1 - CASSPYSGGGEQYF TGCGCCAGCAGCCCCTACTCAGGGGGCGGCGAGCAGTACTTC
TRBJ1-2 - TRBV24-1 once CATSDNKNYGYTF TGTGCCACCAGTGATAACAAGAACTATGGCTACACCTTC
TRBJ1-5 - TRBV30 - CAWTLGGTSYSNQPQHF TGTGCCTGGACCCTAGGAGGGACCTCATATAGCAATCAGCCCCAGCATTTT
TRBJ1-6 TRBD1 TRBV12-3/TRBV12-4 few CASSGTGNSPLHF TGTGCCAGCAGCGGGACAGGGAATTCACCCCTCCACTTT
TRBJ1-2 TRBD1 TRBV30 few CAWSRTGTSNYGYTF TGTGCCTGGAGCCGGACAGGGACCTCTAACTATGGCTACACCTTC
TRBJ2-7 - TRBV6-1 - CASSEVLGFYEQYF TGTGCCAGCAGTGAAGTTCTAGGATTCTACGAGCAGTACTTC
TRBJ2-2 TRBD2 TRBV29-1 once CSVSGLAGGPNTGELFF TGCAGCGTTTCGGGACTAGCGGGGGGACCGAACACCGGGGAGCTGTTTTTT
TRBJ2-1 - TRBV5-1 few CASSFPRGANNEQFF TGCGCCAGCAGCTTCCCCCGGGGGGCAAACAATGAGCAGTTCTTC
TRBJ1-1 TRBD1 TRBV15 - CATSWPGQGATEAFF TGTGCCACCAGCTGGCCGGGACAGGGTGCAACTGAAGCTTTCTTT
TRBJ1-1 TRBD1 TRBV19 many CASSTLETGKAEAFF TGTGCCAGTAGTACTTTGGAGACAGGGAAGGCTGAAGCTTTCTTT
TRBJ1-1 - TRBV5-1 - CASRAGDTDRNTEAFF TGCGCCAGCAGAGCAGGGGACACCGATAGGAACACTGAAGCTTTCTTT
TRBJ1-6 - TRBV30 - CAWSAPTGGDNSPLHF TGTGCCTGGAGTGCCCCCACAGGTGGAGATAATTCACCCCTCCACTTT
TRBJ2-3 - TRBV30 - CAWSGEGGPGYTQYF TGTGCCTGGAGTGGGGAGGGGGGGCCTGGTTATACGCAGTATTTT
TRBJ2-6 - TRBV7-6 - CASSLSAGSGANVLTF TGTGCCAGCAGCTTAAGCGCCGGGAGTGGGGCCAACGTCCTGACTTTC